The sequence of this T cell receptor beta chain was determined in a study of shared clonotypes between healthy human individuals. The length of the CDR3 is 16 residues. Sequenced by immunoSEQ multiplex PCR; TCRdb stores in-frame clones only, minus some. The sample holds 300,000 to 400,000 clones, around 67% seen once. There are a few counts of this clone. Sequenced sample: memory CD4+ T cells sorted from blood. Subset in this sample: CD45RA-negative fraction. The chain is built from TRBV21-1 and TRBJ2-1; whether TRBD2, the table's D call, matches the DNA was not checked. TRBV21-1 counts as a pseudogene. This clonotype was obtained from a man aged 25 to 40 in good health. The CDR3 DNA reads as TGTGCCAGCAGCAAAGAGGCGGGAGTGTGTTACAATGAGCAGTTCTTC. Protein: CASSKEAGVCYNEQFF.